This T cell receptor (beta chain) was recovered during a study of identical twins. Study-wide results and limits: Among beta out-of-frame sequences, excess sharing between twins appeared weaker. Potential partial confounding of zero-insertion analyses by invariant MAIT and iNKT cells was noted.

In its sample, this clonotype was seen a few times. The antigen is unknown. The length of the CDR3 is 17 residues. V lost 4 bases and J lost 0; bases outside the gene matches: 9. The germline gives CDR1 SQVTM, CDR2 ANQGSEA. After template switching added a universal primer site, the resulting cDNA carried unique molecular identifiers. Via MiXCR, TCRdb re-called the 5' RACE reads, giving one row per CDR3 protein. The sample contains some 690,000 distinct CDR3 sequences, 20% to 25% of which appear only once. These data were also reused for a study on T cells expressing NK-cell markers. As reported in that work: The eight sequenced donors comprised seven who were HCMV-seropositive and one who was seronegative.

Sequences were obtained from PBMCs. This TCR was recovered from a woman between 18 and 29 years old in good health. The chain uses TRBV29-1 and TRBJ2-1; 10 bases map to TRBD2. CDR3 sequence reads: CSVVGLAGEISYNEQFF. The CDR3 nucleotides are TGCAGCGTTGTAGGCCTAGCGGGGGAGATCTCCTACAATGAGCAGTTCTTC.